The clone carrying this T cell receptor (beta chain) was detected ten times or more. CDR3 length: 13 residues. Germline V gene lookup returns CDR1 DFQATT and CDR2 SNEGSKA (reference sequence). TCRdb passed the 5' RACE reads through MiXCR, listing each CDR3 protein once. The table lists tens of thousands of distinct CDR3 sequences, roughly 17% of them singletons, with approximately 2.1% in the top ten. This sequence was found in a female donor with breast cancer. What was sequenced was naive CD4+ T cells sorted from blood. Subset denoted: naive CD4+ T cells, CD4+CD45RA+CD25-. The rearrangement links TRBV20-1 to TRBJ2-7; 8 bases map to TRBD2. CDR3 coding DNA: TGCAGCTTCCCTTTAGCGGGGAACCACGAGCAGTACTTC. Translation: CSFPLAGNHEQYF.